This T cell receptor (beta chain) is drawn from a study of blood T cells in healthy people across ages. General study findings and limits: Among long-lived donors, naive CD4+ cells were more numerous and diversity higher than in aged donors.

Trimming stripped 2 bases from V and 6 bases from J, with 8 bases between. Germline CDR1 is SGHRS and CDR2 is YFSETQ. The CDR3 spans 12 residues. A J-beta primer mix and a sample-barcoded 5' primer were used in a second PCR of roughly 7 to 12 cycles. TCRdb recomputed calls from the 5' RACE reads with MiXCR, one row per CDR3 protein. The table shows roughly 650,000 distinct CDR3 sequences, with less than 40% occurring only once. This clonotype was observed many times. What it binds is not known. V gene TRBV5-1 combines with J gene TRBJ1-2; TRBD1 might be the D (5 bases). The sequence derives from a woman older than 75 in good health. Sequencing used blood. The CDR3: CASSLGEHGYTF. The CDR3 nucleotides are TGCGCCAGCAGCTTAGGGGAGCATGGCTACACCTTC.